This TCR beta chain is from a study of identical twins (dated by TCRdb to the mid-2010s). Regarding the complete study: To test whether fetal clonotypes persist, this study deep-sequenced TCR alpha and beta repertoires from monozygotic twins, from unrelated adults of various ages, and from cord blood. To rule out contamination, the twin experiments were replicated at different times with different library preparation protocols.

Spanning cysteine to phenylalanine, the CDR3 consists of 14 amino acids. The read is trimmed to its CDR3 DNA, 42 bases read in frame from base 1. CDR1 and CDR2, per the germline V gene, are MNHNS and SASEGT. V is pared back by 7 bases and J by 3 bases, with 16 bases lying between the germline termini. Broad study findings and their caveats: Fewer insertions were carried by abundant cord blood beta clonotypes; a weaker similar trend was observed in young adult naive repertoires, while no such trend was observed in memory repertoires. A weaker excess of twin sharing was found in beta out-of-frame sequences because the signal-to-noise ratio was lowered by fewer shared sequences. Compared with coincidental sharing between unrelated individuals, out-of-frame TCR alpha sequences shared between twins showed an excess of sequences with low generation probability. Invariant T cells such as MAIT and iNKT could partly confound zero-insertion analyses, although diverse VJ usage argued against such confounding for most clonotypes. Out-of-frame TCR alpha sharing in monozygotic twins was systematically underestimated by recombination models, whereas sharing between unrelated individuals was in agreement with the recombination models. Because the same donors could not be followed over many years, conclusions were based on cross-sectional statistical analysis.

Every donor in the study was a healthy Caucasian. The twin cohort consisted of three pairs of female monozygotic twins, all aged about 18 to 30 years. Using Miltenyi CD45RO+ enrichment and human naive T-cell isolation kits, memory (CD45RO+) and naive T cells were isolated from PBMC. Receptor amplification or capture employed 5' RACE. Sequencer: Illumina HiSeq 2000. A universal primer binding site was added through template switching, and the final cDNA carried a unique molecular identifier so that TCR cDNA molecules could be counted accurately. First-strand cDNA for TCR alpha and beta chains was synthesized from specific primers in the conserved constant-segment region. To control for contamination, every cDNA library was double barcoded, receiving both a SMART-Mk sample barcode and Illumina barcodes. TruSeq adapter sequences, together with Illumina sample barcodes, were added in two successive PCR steps. Sequencing of the TCR alpha and beta cDNA libraries was done on the Illumina HiSeq platform using custom primers. The original pipeline was this. Raw reads were processed with MiGEC to extract unique molecular identifiers, and MiXCR was used to determine CDR3 positions. For each individual, recombination models were inferred using an EM algorithm with the repgenHMM and IGoR tools. The analysis of shared clonotypes was done with the tcR package in R, with sharing normalized by the product of cloneset sizes. To study raw recombination without the effects of thymic and clonal selection, out-of-frame nonproductive sequences were analyzed. TCRdb itself trimmed the public reads at Q25 with fastp, ran MiXCR and retained productive beta chains. Rows merge per CDR3 protein into single entries with the most common DNA and genes. The V and J calls here are based on TCRdb, not the publication. Recorded for this sample are 280,000 or so distinct CDR3 sequences; about 8.9% of them occurred a single time. The ten biggest clones cover approximately 2% of the sample.

In its sample, this clonotype was seen a few times. Its antigen has not been determined. The sample holds no much larger clone one base away, and base qualities are not on file. Separately, the same data were catalogued under a study of yellow fever vaccine responses in identical twins. From the second report: The authors reported that the T cell response to vaccination in identical twins appeared partly convergent and partly personalized. In the study, vaccine-responding T cell clones were precisely tracked in identical twins.

The chain links TRBV6-1 with TRBJ2-7, with a weak D call of TRBD2 (7 bases match). Sequenced sample: memory (CD45RO+) T cells sorted from blood. Read against the paper, the sample's cell subset or site label means: CD45RO+ enriched T cells. This TCR was sampled from a woman aged 18-29 years in good health. In nucleotides, the sequence is TGTGCCAGCAAGGGGGGAGGGCCGATCTACGAGCAGTACTTC. It translates as CASKGGGPIYEQYF.